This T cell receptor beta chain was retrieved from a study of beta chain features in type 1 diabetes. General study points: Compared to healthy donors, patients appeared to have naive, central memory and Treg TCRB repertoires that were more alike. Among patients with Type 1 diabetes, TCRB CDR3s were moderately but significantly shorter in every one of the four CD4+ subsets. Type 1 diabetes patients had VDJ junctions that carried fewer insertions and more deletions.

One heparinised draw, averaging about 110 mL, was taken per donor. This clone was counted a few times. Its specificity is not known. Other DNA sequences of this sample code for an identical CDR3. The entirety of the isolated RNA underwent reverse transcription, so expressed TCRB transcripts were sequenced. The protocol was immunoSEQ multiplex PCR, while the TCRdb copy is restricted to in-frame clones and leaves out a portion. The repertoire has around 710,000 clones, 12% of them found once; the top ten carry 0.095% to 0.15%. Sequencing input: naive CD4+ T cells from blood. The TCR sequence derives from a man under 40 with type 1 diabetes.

CDR3 protein: CASSAGLADYNEQFF. As DNA, the CDR3 is TGTGCCAGCAGCGCGGGACTAGCGGATTACAATGAGCAGTTCTTC. The chain combines TRBV9 with TRBJ2-1, with 11 positions matching TRBD2. Per germline, CDR1 SGDLS and CDR2 YYNGEE. The trim removed 3 bases at V and 4 bases at J, leaving 3 bases unmatched. This CDR3 has 15 residues.